This T cell receptor (beta chain) came from a study of T cells after posttransplantation cyclophosphamide. Trimming cost V 1 base and J 6 bases, with 3 bases left between them. From germline, CDR1 is SQVTM and CDR2 ANQGSEA. The CDR3 is 11 amino acids. The repertoire was sequenced with immunoSEQ multiplex PCR; TCRdb's copy has only in-frame clones and lacks some. The sample has some 66,000 clones, 93% seen once; the top ten hold approximately 2.7%. The V gene is TRBV29-1, the J gene TRBJ2-2, with unresolved D. The sequencing sample was made of PBMCs. The receptor's source is a young woman in good health and a related stem cell transplant donor. CDR3 in amino acids: CSVEGPGELFF. The DNA for the CDR3 is TGCAGCGTTGAAGGTCCCGGGGAGCTGTTTTTT.